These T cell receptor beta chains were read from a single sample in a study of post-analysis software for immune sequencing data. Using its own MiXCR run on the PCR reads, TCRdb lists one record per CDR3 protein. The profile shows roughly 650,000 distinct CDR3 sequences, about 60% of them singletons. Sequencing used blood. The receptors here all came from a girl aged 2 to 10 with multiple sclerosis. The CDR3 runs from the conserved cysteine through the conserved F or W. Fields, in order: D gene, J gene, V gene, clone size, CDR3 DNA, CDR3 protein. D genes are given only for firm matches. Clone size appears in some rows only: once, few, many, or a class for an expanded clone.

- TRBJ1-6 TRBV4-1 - TGCGCCAGCAGCCAAGTCGGGACGTTACGGACAGTTAATCCACCCCTCCACTTT CASSQVGTLRTVNPPLHF
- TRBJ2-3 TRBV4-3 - TGCGCCAGCAGCCAAGAGTCCCGCGGACGGGGTGCTGGTACGCAGTATTTT CASSQESRGRGAGTQYF
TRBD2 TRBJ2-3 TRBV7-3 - TGTGCCAGCAGCTCAATGACTAGCGGGAGCACAGATACGCAGTATTTT CASSSMTSGSTDTQYF
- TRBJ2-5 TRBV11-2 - TGTGCCAGCAGCTCTCACACCGCCATTTTGGGACAAGAGACCCAGTACTTC CASSSHTAILGQETQYF
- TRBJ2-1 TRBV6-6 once TGTGCCAGCAGTCCCTCTAGGGGGAGTGGGTCCTACAATGAGCAGTTCTTC CASSPSRGSGSYNEQFF
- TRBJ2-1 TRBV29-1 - TGCAGCGTTGATTGGGGAAGAGGCTCCTACAATGAGCAGTTCTTC CSVDWGRGSYNEQFF
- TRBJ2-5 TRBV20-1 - TGCAGTGCTAGGGGGGCTAGCGGAGAGACCCAGTACTTC CSARGASGETQYF
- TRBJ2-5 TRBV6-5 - TGTGCCAGCAGTTACTCGAACTTAATCAGGACCCAGTACTTC CASSYSNLIRTQYF
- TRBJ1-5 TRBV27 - TGTGCCAGCAGTTGGAATGCCGCCCGGCCCCAGCATTTT CASSWNAARPQHF
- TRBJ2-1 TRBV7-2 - TGTGCCAGCGTTTTCCGGGTCCTTAATGAGCAGTTCTTC CASVFRVLNEQFF
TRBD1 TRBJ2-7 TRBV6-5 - TGTGCCAGCAGTTACCAGGACAGGGGTACCTACGAGCAGTACTTC CASSYQDRGTYEQYF
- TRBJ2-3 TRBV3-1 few TGTGCCAGCAGCCAACAGCGGGCGCGCACAGATACGCAGTATTTT CASSQQRARTDTQYF
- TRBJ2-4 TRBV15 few TGTGCCACCAGCACCCGTTTTGAAAACATTCAGTACTTC CATSTRFENIQYF
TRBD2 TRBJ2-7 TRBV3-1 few TGTGCCAGCAGCCTCCCGACGGGGGGAGGCGAGCAGTACTTC CASSLPTGGGEQYF
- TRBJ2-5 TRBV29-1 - TGCAGCGCTCTCCTAGAGGCGGGGGAGACCCAGTACTTC CSALLEAGETQYF